This T cell receptor (beta chain) appears in the sequencing data of a study of cytomegalovirus exposure and HLA in healthy donors. General observations from the study: Association of fewer than 20,000 TCR beta sequences with HLA alleles was found at 0.05 false discovery rate in a later analysis.

Remarks on this clone: Antigen: not known.

The germline V gene has CDR1 GTSNPN and CDR2 SVGIG (reference sequence). V shed 0 bases, J shed 1 base, and the junction held 5 bases outside the gene matches. The CDR3 sequence is 17 residues long. The PCR made use of 60 Vbeta and 13 Jbeta primers. The table came from immunoSEQ multiplex PCR; TCRdb's copy has only in-frame clones and leaves some out. Among about 260,000 clones, just under 85% were seen once, and the ten largest hold roughly 2%. The chain is built from TRBV30 and TRBJ2-3; TRBD2 matches 12 bases. Sequences were obtained from PBMCs. This sequence originates from a woman in her forties in good health and CMV-seropositive. This CDR3 reads CAWSVRRTSGGTDTQYF. DNA for the CDR3: TGTGCCTGGAGTGTACGTCGGACTAGCGGGGGCACAGATACGCAGTATTTT. The full variable domain, its missing parts supplied by reference TRBV30 and TRBJ2-3, is SQTIHQWPATLVQPVGSPLSLECTVEGTSNPNLYWYRQAAGRGLQLLFYSVGIGQISSEVPQNLSASRPQDRQFILSSKKLLLSDSGFYLCAWSVRRTSGGTDTQYFGPGTRLTVL.